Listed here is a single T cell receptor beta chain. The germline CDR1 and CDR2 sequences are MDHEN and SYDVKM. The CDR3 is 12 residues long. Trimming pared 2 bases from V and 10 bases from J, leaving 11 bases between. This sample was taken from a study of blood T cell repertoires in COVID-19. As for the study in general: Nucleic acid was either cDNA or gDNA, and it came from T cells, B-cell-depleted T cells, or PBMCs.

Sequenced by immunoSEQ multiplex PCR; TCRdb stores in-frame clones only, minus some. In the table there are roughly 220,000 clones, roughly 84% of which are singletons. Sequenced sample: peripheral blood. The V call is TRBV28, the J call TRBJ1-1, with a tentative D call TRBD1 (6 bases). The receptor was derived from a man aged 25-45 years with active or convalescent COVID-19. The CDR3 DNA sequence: TGTGCCAGCAGTTTAATGAACAGGGTAGCTTTCTTT. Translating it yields CASSLMNRVAFF.